This is a list of T cell receptor beta chains from one sample in a study of T cell changes during pregnancy in multiple sclerosis. Using immunoSEQ multiplex PCR, the repertoire was profiled, and TCRdb retains in-frame clones only, with some absent. The repertoire holds about 38,000 clones, with approximately 94% as singletons. Material: CD4+ T cells from peripheral blood mononuclear cells, obtained in the second trimester of pregnancy. The receptors were sampled from a female donor with multiple sclerosis, enrolled in a pregnancy study. Each CDR3 is given with its conserved first and last residue. A D gene is named only where the DNA matches it firmly. Clone size, where shown, is once, few, many, or a class for clones that have expanded.

CDR3 protein: CASSPGNPGTVYQGNTIYF; CDR3 DNA: TGTGCCAGCAGTCCAGGCAATCCCGGAACGGTCTACCAAGGAAACACCATATATTTT; V gene: TRBV28; clone size: .; J gene: TRBJ1-3; D gene: .
CDR3 protein: CASTTESYGYTF; CDR3 DNA: TGTGCCAGTACGACGGAGAGTTATGGCTACACCTTC; V gene: TRBV19; clone size: .; J gene: TRBJ1-2; D gene: .
CDR3 protein: CASRLQGGNEQFF; CDR3 DNA: TGTGCCAGCAGATTACAGGGGGGGAATGAGCAGTTCTTC; V gene: TRBV6-1; clone size: once; J gene: TRBJ2-1; D gene: .
CDR3 protein: CASSAVPATNEKLFF; CDR3 DNA: TGTGCCAGCAGTGCAGTGCCCGCAACTAATGAAAAACTGTTTTTT; V gene: TRBV28; clone size: .; J gene: TRBJ1-4; D gene: .
CDR3 protein: CASSLEAAGTEAFF; CDR3 DNA: TGCGCCAGCAGCTTGGAAGCCGCGGGGACTGAAGCTTTCTTT; V gene: TRBV5-1; clone size: .; J gene: TRBJ1-1; D gene: .
CDR3 protein: CASSYRGANGEKLFF; CDR3 DNA: TGTGCCAGCAGTTACAGGGGAGCTAACGGGGAAAAACTGTTTTTT; V gene: TRBV28; clone size: .; J gene: TRBJ1-4; D gene: TRBD1
CDR3 protein: CASSLARDIPYEQYF; CDR3 DNA: TGTGCCAGCAGTTTAGCAAGGGACATTCCCTACGAGCAGTACTTC; V gene: TRBV27; clone size: .; J gene: TRBJ2-7; D gene: .
CDR3 protein: CASSLRQGVSYEQYF; CDR3 DNA: TGTGCCAGCAGTTTACGACAGGGGGTCTCGTACGAGCAGTACTTC; V gene: TRBV28; clone size: .; J gene: TRBJ2-7; D gene: TRBD1
CDR3 protein: CASSSQGEQYF; CDR3 DNA: TGTGCCAGCAGCTCGCAGGGCGAGCAGTACTTC; V gene: TRBV7-6; clone size: .; J gene: TRBJ2-7; D gene: .
CDR3 protein: CASSPTGGGQPQHF; CDR3 DNA: TGTGCCAGCAGCCCGACAGGGGGCGGTCAGCCCCAGCATTTT; V gene: TRBV7-2; clone size: .; J gene: TRBJ1-5; D gene: TRBD1
CDR3 protein: CASSLEGVGDTQYF; CDR3 DNA: TGTGCCAGTAGTCTCGAAGGAGTTGGGGATACGCAGTATTTT; V gene: TRBV19; clone size: .; J gene: TRBJ2-3; D gene: .
CDR3 protein: CASSPNTGELFF; CDR3 DNA: TGTGCCAGCTCTCCTAACACCGGGGAGCTGTTTTTT; V gene: TRBV18; clone size: .; J gene: TRBJ2-2; D gene: .
CDR3 protein: CASSQDSSGGGYEQYF; CDR3 DNA: TGTGCCAGCAGCCAAGATTCTAGCGGGGGGGGGTATGAGCAGTACTTC; V gene: TRBV4-2; clone size: .; J gene: TRBJ2-7; D gene: TRBD2
CDR3 protein: CSASDPGEQFF; CDR3 DNA: TGCAGTGCTAGCGATCCGGGTGAGCAGTTCTTC; V gene: TRBV20-1; clone size: .; J gene: TRBJ2-1; D gene: .
CDR3 protein: CASSIRTSGRPVSKETQYF; CDR3 DNA: TGTGCCAGTAGTATCCGGACTAGCGGGAGGCCCGTATCAAAAGAGACCCAGTACTTC; V gene: TRBV19; clone size: .; J gene: TRBJ2-5; D gene: TRBD2
CDR3 protein: CAISEGSNYGYTF; CDR3 DNA: TGTGCCATCAGTGAGGGGAGTAACTATGGCTACACCTTC; V gene: TRBV10-3; clone size: .; J gene: TRBJ1-2; D gene: .
CDR3 protein: CASSLSGDEQYF; CDR3 DNA: TGTGCCAGCAGTTTATCCGGAGACGAGCAGTACTTC; V gene: TRBV28; clone size: .; J gene: TRBJ2-7; D gene: .
CDR3 protein: CASSVAPGVTDTQYF; CDR3 DNA: TGTGCCAGCAGCGTAGCTCCAGGGGTAACAGATACGCAGTATTTT; V gene: TRBV9; clone size: .; J gene: TRBJ2-3; D gene: .
CDR3 protein: CASSYTGHEQFF; CDR3 DNA: TGTGCCAGCAGCTATACAGGGCATGAGCAGTTCTTC; V gene: TRBV11-3; clone size: .; J gene: TRBJ2-1; D gene: .
CDR3 protein: CATSRDRGKEYF; CDR3 DNA: TGTGCCACCAGCAGAGACAGGGGCAAAGAGTACTTC; V gene: TRBV15; clone size: .; J gene: TRBJ2-4; D gene: .
CDR3 protein: CASSKTGLNTEAFF; CDR3 DNA: TGTGCCAGTAGTAAGACAGGCTTGAACACTGAAGCTTTCTTT; V gene: TRBV19; clone size: .; J gene: TRBJ1-1; D gene: .
CDR3 protein: CAWRPMGSKRGSYEQYF; CDR3 DNA: TGTGCCTGGAGACCTATGGGGTCTAAGCGGGGGTCCTACGAGCAGTACTTC; V gene: TRBV30; clone size: .; J gene: TRBJ2-7; D gene: TRBD2
CDR3 protein: CASSFAGAVSNQPQHF; CDR3 DNA: TGTGCCAGCAGCTTCGCGGGGGCGGTCAGCAATCAGCCCCAGCATTTT; V gene: TRBV7-8; clone size: .; J gene: TRBJ1-5; D gene: .
CDR3 protein: CASRVSGGAGTQYF; CDR3 DNA: TGTGCCAGCAGGGTTAGCGGGGGGGCCGGGACCCAGTACTTC; V gene: TRBV11-2; clone size: .; J gene: TRBJ2-5; D gene: TRBD2
CDR3 protein: CASSSGLASSTDTQYF; CDR3 DNA: TGCGCCAGCAGCTCCGGACTAGCGAGTTCCACAGATACGCAGTATTTT; V gene: TRBV5-1; clone size: .; J gene: TRBJ2-3; D gene: TRBD2
CDR3 protein: CASSLRGGNYEQYF; CDR3 DNA: TGTGCCAGCAGCTTGCGGGGAGGAAACTACGAGCAGTACTTC; V gene: TRBV5-4; clone size: .; J gene: TRBJ2-7; D gene: .
CDR3 protein: CASSSGGYGYTF; CDR3 DNA: TGTGCCAGCAGTTCCGGGGGTTATGGCTACACCTTC; V gene: TRBV6-5; clone size: .; J gene: TRBJ1-2; D gene: .
CDR3 protein: CASSQDHRLPGTSGRMETQYF; CDR3 DNA: TGCGCCAGCAGCCAAGATCATCGACTACCCGGGACTAGCGGGAGAATGGAGACCCAGTACTTC; V gene: TRBV4-1; clone size: once; J gene: TRBJ2-5; D gene: TRBD2
CDR3 protein: CASSPQAISYEQYF; CDR3 DNA: TGTGCCAGTAGTCCACAGGCGATTTCCTACGAGCAGTACTTC; V gene: TRBV19; clone size: .; J gene: TRBJ2-7; D gene: .
CDR3 protein: CASSQDGASGANVLTF; CDR3 DNA: TGTGCCAGCAGCCAAGATGGGGCCTCTGGGGCCAACGTCCTGACTTTC; V gene: TRBV4-2; clone size: .; J gene: TRBJ2-6; D gene: .
CDR3 protein: CASRGTGLGTEAFF; CDR3 DNA: TGTGCCAGCAGGGGGACAGGGTTGGGAACTGAAGCTTTCTTT; V gene: TRBV6-1; clone size: .; J gene: TRBJ1-1; D gene: TRBD1
CDR3 protein: CASSQEMADTEAFF; CDR3 DNA: TGCGCCAGCAGCCAAGAGATGGCAGACACTGAAGCTTTCTTT; V gene: TRBV4-3; clone size: once; J gene: TRBJ1-1; D gene: .